This TCR beta chain was documented in a study of blood T cell repertoires in COVID-19. Whole-study context: COVID-19 samples collected from the United States, Italy and Spain covered acute and convalescent phases. PBMCs, B-cell-depleted T cells, or T cells provided the cDNA or gDNA that made up the material.

Authors' methods: Reference gene primer amplification in the assay estimated nucleated cell counts. Clones were sequenced by immunoSEQ multiplex PCR, and TCRdb holds only the in-frame ones, with some missing. Clone size and the V and J calls come from that table; the DNA yielded D and trimming. The data contain roughly 150,000 clones, about 81% of them seen just once; the ten biggest clones take up about a tenth. CDR3 size: 16 residues. Per the germline V gene, CDR1 is KGHSH and CDR2 is LQKENI. V shed 1 base, J shed 5 bases, and the junction held 6 bases outside the gene matches. The sample taken for sequencing was peripheral blood. The TCR sequence derives from a human donor in a cohort sampled during active COVID-19. The genes are TRBV18 and TRBJ2-2, with 8 bases fitting TRBD1. CDR3: CASSPLDRGRTGELFF. The CDR3 bases are TGTGCCAGCTCACCACTCGACAGGGGAAGGACCGGGGAGCTGTTTTTT.